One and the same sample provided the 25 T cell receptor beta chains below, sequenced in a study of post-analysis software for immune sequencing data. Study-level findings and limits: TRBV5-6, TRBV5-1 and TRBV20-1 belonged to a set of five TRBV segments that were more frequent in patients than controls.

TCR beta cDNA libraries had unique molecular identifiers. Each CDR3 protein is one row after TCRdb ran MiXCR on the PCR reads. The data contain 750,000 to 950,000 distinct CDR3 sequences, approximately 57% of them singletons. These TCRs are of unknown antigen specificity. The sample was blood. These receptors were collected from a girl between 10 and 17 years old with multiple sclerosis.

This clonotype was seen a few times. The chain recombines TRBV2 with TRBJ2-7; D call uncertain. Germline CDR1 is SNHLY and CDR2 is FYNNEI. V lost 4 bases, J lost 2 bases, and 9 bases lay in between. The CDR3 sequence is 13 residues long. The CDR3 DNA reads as TGTGCCAGCAGTGTAGGGCTAGCCTACGAGCAGTACTTC. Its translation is CASSVGLAYEQYF.

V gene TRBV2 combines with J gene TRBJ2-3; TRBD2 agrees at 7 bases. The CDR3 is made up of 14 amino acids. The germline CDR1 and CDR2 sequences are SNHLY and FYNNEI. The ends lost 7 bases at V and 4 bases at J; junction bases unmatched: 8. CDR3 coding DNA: TGTGCCAGCAAAACTAGCGCTGGCGCAGATACGCAGTATTTT. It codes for CASKTSAGADTQYF.

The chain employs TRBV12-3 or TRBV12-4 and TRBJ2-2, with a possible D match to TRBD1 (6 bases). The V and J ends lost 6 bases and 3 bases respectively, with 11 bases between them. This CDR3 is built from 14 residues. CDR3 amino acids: CASRFSGDTGELFF. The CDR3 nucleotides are TGTGCCAGCAGGTTCTCAGGGGACACCGGGGAGCTGTTTTTT.

CDR3 nucleotide sequence: TGTGCCAGCAGCTTACGTGAAGGTACTGAAGCTTTCTTT. Translating it yields CASSLREGTEAFF. This chain connects TRBV7-8 to TRBJ1-1; unclear D gene. This CDR3 has 13 amino acids. Trimming cost V 2 bases and J 5 bases, with 9 bases left between them. CDR1 is SGHVS, CDR2 FQNEAQ, per germline.

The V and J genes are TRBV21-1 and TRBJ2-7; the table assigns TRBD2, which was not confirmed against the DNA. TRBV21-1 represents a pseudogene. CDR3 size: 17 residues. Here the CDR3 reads CASSKAVRAEYGGEQYF. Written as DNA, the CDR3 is TGTGCCAGCAGCAAAGCAGTAAGAGCGGAGTACGGTGGCGAGCAGTACTTC.

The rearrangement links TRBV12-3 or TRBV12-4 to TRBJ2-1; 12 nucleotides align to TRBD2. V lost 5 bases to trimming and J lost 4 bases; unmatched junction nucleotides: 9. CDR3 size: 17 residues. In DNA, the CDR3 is TGTGCCAGCAGTCTCACGCGACTAGCGGGGGTTTACAATGAGCAGTTCTTC. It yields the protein CASSLTRLAGVYNEQFF.

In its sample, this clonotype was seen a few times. CDR3 DNA: TGCGCCAGCAGCTTTACAGGGTCCCGATCCTACGAGCAGTACTTC. It translates to CASSFTGSRSYEQYF. J is TRBJ2-7 and V is TRBV5-1, with a weak D call TRBD1 (6 bases). The CDR3 consists of 15 residues. The ends were cut back, 2 bases at V and 1 base at J, with 13 bases in the middle. CDR1 SGHRS and CDR2 YFSETQ come from the germline V gene.

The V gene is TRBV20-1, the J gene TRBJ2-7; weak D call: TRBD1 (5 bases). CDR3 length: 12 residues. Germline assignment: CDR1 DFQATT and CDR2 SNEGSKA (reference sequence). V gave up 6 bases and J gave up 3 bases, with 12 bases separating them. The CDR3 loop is CSAGASIYEQYF. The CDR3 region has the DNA TGCAGTGCAGGGGCATCGATCTACGAGCAGTACTTC.

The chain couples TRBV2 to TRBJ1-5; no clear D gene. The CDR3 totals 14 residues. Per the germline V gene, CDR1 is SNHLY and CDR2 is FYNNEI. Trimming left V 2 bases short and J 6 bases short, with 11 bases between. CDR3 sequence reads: CASSEYGPSQPQHF. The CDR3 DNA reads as TGTGCCAGCAGTGAATACGGACCCAGTCAGCCCCAGCATTTT. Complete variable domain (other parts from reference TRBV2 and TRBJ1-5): EPEVTQTPSHQVTQMGQEVILRCVPISNHLYFYWYRQILGQKVEFLVSFYNNEISEKSEIFDDQFSVERPDGSNFTLKIRSTKLEDSAMYFCASSEYGPSQPQHFGDGTRLSIL.

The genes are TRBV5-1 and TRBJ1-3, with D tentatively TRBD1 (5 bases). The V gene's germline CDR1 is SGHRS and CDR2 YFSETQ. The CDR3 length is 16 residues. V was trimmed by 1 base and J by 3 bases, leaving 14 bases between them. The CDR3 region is CASSLSSGTFGNTIYF. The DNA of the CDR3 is TGCGCCAGCAGCTTGTCTTCAGGGACTTTTGGAAACACCATATATTTT.

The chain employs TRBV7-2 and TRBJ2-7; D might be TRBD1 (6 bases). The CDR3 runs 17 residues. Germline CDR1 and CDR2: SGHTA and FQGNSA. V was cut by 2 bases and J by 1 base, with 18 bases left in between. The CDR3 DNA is TGTGCCAGCAGCTTACGACAAGGGGGATGGGATTCCTACGAGCAGTACTTC. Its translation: CASSLRQGGWDSYEQYF. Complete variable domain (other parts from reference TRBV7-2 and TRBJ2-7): GAGVSQSPSNKVTEKGKDVELRCDPISGHTALYWYRQSLGQGLEFLIYFQGNSAPDKSGLPSDRFSAERTGGSVSTLTIQRTQQEDSAVYLCASSLRQGGWDSYEQYFGPGTRLTVT.

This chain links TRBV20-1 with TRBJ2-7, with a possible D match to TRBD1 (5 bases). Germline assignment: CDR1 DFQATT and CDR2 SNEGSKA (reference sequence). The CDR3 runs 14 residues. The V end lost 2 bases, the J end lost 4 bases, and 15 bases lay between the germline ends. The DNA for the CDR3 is TGCAGTGCTAGACATGACAGAAAAGAATACGAGCAGTACTTC. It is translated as CSARHDRKEYEQYF.

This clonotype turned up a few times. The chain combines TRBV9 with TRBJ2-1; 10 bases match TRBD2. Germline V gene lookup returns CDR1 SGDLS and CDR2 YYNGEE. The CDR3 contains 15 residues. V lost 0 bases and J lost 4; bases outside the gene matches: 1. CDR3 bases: TGTGCCAGCAGCGTAGTTAGCGGGAGGTACAATGAGCAGTTCTTC. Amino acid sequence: CASSVVSGRYNEQFF.

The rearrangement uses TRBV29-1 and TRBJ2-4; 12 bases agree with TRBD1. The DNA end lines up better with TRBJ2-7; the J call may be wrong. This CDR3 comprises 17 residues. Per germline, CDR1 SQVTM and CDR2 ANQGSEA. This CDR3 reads CSVELGTGGRGVYEQYF. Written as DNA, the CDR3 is TGCAGCGTTGAACTCGGGACAGGGGGCCGGGGCGTGTACGAGCAGTACTTC.

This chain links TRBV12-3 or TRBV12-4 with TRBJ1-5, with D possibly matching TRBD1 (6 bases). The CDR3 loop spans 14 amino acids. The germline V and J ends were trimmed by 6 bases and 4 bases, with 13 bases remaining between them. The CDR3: CASSQKGGNQPQHF. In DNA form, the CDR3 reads TGTGCCAGCAGCCAAAAAGGGGGGAATCAGCCCCAGCATTTT.

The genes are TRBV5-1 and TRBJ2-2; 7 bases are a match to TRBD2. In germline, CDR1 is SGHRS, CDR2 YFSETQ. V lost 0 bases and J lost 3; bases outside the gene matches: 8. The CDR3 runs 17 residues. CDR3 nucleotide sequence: TGCGCCAGCAGCTTGGCCGCGGGGGTCGTAGACACCGGGGAGCTGTTTTTT. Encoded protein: CASSLAAGVVDTGELFF.

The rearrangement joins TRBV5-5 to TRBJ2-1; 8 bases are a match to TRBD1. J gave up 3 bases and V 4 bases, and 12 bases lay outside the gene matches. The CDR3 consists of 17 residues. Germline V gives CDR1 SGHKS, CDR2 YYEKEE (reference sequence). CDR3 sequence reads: CASSGPLGTGIYNEQFF. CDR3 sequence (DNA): TGTGCCAGCAGCGGACCCCTCGGGACAGGTATCTACAATGAGCAGTTCTTC.

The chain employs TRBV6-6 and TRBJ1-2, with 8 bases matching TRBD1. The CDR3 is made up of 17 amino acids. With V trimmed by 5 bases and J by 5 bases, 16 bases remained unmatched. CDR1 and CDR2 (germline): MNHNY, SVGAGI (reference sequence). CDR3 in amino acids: CASSRTRDRLLRYGYTF. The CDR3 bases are TGTGCCAGCAGTCGAACCCGGGACAGGCTCTTACGTTATGGCTACACCTTC.

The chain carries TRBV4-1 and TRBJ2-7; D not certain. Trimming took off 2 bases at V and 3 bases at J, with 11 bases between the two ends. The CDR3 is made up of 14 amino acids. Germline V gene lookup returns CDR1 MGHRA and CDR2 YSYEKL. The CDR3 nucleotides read TGCGCCAGCAGCCAACCCCGAGGCAGCTACGAGCAGTACTTC. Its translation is CASSQPRGSYEQYF.

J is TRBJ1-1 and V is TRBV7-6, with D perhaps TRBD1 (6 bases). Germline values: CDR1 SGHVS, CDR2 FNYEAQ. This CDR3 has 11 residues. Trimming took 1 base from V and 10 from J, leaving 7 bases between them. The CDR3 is CASSLGGPAFF. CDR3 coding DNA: TGTGCCAGCAGCTTAGGGGGGCCAGCTTTCTTT.

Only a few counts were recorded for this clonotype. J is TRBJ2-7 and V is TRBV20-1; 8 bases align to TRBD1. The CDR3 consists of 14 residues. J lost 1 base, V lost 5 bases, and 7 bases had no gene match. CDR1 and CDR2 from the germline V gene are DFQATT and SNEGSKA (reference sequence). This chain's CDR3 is CSAARQGSSYEQYF. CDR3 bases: TGCAGTGCTGCCCGACAGGGGAGTTCCTACGAGCAGTACTTC.

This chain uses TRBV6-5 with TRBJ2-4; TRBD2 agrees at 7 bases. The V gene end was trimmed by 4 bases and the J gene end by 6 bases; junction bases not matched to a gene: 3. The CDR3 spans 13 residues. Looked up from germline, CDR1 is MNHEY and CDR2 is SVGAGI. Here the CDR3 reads CASSFTGGNIQYF. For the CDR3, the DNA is TGTGCCAGCAGTTTCACGGGGGGAAACATTCAGTACTTC.

CDR3 DNA sequence: TGCAGTGCCGTGGCGGGATTAAAGAAGTTCAATGAGCAGTTCTTC. Translated: CSAVAGLKKFNEQFF. The chain recombines TRBV20-1 with TRBJ2-1, with D possibly being TRBD2 (6 bases). V lost 6 bases and J lost 6, with 21 bases in between. This CDR3 has 15 amino acids. From germline, CDR1 is DFQATT and CDR2 SNEGSKA (reference sequence).

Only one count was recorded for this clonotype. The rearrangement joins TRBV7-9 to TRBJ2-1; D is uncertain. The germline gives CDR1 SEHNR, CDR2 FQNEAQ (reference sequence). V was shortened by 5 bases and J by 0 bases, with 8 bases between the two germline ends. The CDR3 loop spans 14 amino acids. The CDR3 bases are TGTGCCAGCAGCACCATGGACTCCTACAATGAGCAGTTCTTC. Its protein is CASSTMDSYNEQFF.

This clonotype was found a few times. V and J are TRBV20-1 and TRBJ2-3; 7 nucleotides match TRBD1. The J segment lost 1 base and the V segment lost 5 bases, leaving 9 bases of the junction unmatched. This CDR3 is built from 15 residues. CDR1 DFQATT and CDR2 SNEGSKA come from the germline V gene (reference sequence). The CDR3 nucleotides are TGCAGTGCTGCCGGACAGGACCTACGCACAGATACGCAGTATTTT. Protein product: CSAAGQDLRTDTQYF.